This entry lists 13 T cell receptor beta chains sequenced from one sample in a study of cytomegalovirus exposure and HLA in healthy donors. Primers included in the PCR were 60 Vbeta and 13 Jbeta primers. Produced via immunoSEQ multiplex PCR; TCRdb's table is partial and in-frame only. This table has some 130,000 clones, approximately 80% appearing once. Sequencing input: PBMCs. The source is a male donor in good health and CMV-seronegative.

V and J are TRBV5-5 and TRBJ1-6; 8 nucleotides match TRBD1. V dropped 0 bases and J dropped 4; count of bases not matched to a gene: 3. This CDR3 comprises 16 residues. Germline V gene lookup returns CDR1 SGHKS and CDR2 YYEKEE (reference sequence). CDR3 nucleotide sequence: TGTGCCAGCAGCTTGGTGGGACAGGTTTATAATTCACCCCTCCACTTT. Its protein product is CASSLVGQVYNSPLHF.

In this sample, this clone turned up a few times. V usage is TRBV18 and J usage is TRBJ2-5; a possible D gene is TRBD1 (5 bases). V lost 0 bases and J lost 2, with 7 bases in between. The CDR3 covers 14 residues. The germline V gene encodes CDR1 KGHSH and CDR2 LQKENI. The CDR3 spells CASSPPKGQETQYF. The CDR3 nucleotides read TGTGCCAGCTCACCACCTAAGGGGCAAGAGACCCAGTACTTC.

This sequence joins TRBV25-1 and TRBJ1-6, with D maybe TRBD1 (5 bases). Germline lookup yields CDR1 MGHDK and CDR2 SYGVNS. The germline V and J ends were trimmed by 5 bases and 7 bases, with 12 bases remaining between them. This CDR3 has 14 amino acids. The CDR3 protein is CASSHQGSNSPLHF. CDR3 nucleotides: TGTGCCAGCAGTCACCAGGGTTCGAATTCACCCCTCCACTTT.

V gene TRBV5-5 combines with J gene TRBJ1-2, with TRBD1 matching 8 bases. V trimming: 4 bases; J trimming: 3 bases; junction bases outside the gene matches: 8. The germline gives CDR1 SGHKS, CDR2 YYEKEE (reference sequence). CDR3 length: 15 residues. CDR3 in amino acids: CASSRSTGVYYGYTF. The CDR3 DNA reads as TGTGCCAGCAGCCGGTCGACAGGGGTTTACTATGGCTACACCTTC.

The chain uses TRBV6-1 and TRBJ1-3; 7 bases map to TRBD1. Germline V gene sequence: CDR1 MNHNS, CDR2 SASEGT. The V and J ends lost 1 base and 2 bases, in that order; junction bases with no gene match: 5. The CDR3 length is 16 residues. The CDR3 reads CASSEEGADPGNTIYF. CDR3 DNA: TGTGCCAGCAGTGAAGAGGGGGCAGACCCTGGAAACACCATATATTTT.

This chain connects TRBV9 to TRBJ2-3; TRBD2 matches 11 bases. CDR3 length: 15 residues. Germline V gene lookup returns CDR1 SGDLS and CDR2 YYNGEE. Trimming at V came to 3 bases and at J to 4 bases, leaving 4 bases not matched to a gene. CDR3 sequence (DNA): TGTGCCAGCAGCGCGGTAGCGGGGGGGCCAGATACGCAGTATTTT. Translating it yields CASSAVAGGPDTQYF.

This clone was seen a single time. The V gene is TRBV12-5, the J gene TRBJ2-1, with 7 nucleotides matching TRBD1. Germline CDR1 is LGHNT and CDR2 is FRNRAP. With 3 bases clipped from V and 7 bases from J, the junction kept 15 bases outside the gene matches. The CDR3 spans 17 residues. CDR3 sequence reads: CASGLPRQGALENEQFF. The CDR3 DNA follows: TGTGCTAGTGGTTTACCTAGACAGGGAGCCCTAGAGAATGAGCAGTTCTTC.

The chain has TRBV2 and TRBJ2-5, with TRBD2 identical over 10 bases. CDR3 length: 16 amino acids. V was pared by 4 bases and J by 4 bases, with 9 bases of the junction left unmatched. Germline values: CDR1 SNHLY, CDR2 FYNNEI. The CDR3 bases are TGTGCCAGCAGTGCACTTAGCGGGGGGCTTCGAGAGACCCAGTACTTC. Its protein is CASSALSGGLRETQYF.

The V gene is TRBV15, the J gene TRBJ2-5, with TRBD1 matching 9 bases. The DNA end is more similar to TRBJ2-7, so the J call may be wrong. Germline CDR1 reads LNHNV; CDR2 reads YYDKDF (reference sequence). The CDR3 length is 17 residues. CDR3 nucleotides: TGTGCCACCAGCAGAGGACCCGGGGACAGGGTTCCCTACGAGCAGTACTTC. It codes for CATSRGPGDRVPYEQYF.

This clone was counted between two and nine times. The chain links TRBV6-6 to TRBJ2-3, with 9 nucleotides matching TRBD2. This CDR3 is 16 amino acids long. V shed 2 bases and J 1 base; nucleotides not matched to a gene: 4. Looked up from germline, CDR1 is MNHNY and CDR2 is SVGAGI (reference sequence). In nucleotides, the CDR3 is TGTGCCAGCAGTTACCCAACTAGCGGGCGCACAGATACGCAGTATTTT. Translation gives CASSYPTSGRTDTQYF.

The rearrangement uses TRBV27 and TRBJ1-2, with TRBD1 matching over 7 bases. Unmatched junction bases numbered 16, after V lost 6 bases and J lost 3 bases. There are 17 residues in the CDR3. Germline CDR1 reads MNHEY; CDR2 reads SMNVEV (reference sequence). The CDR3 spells CASSPIWTGGFDYGYTF. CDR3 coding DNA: TGTGCCAGCAGCCCCATTTGGACAGGAGGATTTGACTATGGCTACACCTTC.

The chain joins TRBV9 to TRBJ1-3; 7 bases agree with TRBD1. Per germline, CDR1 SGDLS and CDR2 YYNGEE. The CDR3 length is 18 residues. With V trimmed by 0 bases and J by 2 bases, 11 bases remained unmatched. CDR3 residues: CASSVAPGRGIAGNTIYF. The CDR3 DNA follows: TGTGCCAGCAGCGTAGCCCCCGGCAGGGGGATCGCTGGAAACACCATATATTTT. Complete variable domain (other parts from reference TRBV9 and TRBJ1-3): DSGVTQTPKHLITATGQRVTLRCSPRSGDLSVYWYQQSLDQGLQFLIQYYNGEERAKGNILERFSAQQFPDLHSELNLSSLELGDSALYFCASSVAPGRGIAGNTIYFGEGSWLTVV.

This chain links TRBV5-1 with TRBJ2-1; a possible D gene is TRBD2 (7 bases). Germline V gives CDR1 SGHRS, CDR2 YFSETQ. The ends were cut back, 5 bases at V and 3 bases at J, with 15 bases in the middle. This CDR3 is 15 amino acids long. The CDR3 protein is CASRGGPTSYNEQFF. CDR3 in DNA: TGCGCCAGCAGGGGGGGGCCAACTAGCTACAATGAGCAGTTCTTC.